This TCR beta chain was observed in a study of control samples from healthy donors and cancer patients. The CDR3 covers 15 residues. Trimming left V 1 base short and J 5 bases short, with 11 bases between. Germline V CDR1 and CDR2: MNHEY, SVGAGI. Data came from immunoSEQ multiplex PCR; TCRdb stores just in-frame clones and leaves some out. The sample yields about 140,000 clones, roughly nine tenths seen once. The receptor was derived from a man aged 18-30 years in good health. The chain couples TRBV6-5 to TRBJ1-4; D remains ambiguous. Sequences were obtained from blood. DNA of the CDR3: TGTGCCAGCAGTTACTTAGGGAGGGTAAATGAAAAACTGTTTTTT. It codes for CASSYLGRVNEKLFF.